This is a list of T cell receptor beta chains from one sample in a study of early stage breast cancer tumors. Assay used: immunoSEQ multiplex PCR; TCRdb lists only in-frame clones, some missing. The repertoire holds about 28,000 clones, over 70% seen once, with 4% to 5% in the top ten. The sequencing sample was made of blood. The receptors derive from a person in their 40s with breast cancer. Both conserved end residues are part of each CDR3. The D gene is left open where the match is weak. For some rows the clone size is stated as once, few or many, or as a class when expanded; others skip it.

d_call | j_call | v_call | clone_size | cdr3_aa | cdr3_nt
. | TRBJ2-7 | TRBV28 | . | CASSPTVTLGSYEQYF | TGTGCCAGCAGTCCCACCGTGACATTGGGCTCCTACGAGCAGTACTTC
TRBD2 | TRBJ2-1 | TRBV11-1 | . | CASSLEGRDYYNEQFF | TGTGCCAGCAGCTTAGAGGGGCGGGACTACTACAATGAGCAGTTCTTC
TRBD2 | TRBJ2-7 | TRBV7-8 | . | CASRGGRRREQYF | TGTGCCAGCAGAGGCGGGAGAAGGCGCGAGCAGTACTTC
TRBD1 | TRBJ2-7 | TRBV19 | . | CATRGQGIHEQYF | TGTGCCACTCGAGGACAGGGGATCCACGAGCAGTACTTC
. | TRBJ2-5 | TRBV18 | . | CASSPGRETQYF | TGTGCCAGCTCACCAGGGCGCGAGACCCAGTACTTC
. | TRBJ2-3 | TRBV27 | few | CASSSRGLPDTQYF | TGTGCCAGCAGTTCCCGTGGCCTCCCGGATACGCAGTATTTT
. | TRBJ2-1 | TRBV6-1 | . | CASSEAKTSSATYNEQFF | TGTGCCAGCAGTGAAGCTAAAACTAGTAGTGCTACCTACAATGAGCAGTTCTTC
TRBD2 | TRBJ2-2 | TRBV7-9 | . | CASSTQRGLNTGELFF | TGTGCCAGCAGTACGCAGCGGGGGCTGAACACCGGGGAGCTGTTTTTT
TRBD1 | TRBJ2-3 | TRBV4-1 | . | CASSQSGQGTDTQYF | TGCGCCAGCAGCCAATCGGGACAGGGCACAGATACGCAGTATTTT
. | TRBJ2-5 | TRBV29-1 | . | CSAGGSSQETQYF | TGCAGCGCCGGCGGGTCGTCGCAAGAGACCCAGTACTTC
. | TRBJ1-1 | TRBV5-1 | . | CASNDPVDDTEAFF | TGCGCCAGCAACGACCCGGTGGACGACACTGAAGCTTTCTTT
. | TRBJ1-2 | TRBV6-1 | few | CASSEHYSNLLDGYTF | TGTGCCAGCAGTGAACATTACAGCAACTTACTCGATGGCTACACCTTC
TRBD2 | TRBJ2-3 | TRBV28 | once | CASSGSREGLDTQYF | TGTGCCAGCAGTGGGAGTAGGGAGGGATTAGATACGCAGTATTTT
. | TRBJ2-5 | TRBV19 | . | CASSIPERGETQYF | TGTGCCAGTAGTATTCCGGAGAGGGGAGAGACCCAGTACTTC
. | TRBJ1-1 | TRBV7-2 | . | CASSPSPDGRGAFF | TGTGCCAGCAGCCCGAGCCCGGACGGCCGAGGAGCTTTCTTT
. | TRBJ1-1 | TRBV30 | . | CACFQNQNTEAFF | TGTGCCTGCTTCCAGAACCAGAACACTGAAGCTTTCTTT
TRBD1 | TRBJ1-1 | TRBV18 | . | CASSPPGRGRGTEAFF | TGTGCCAGCTCACCACCGGGCAGGGGGCGAGGGACTGAAGCTTTCTTT
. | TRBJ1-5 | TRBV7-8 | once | CASSLVGVDQPQHF | TGTGCCAGCAGCTTAGTTGGGGTGGATCAGCCCCAGCATTTT
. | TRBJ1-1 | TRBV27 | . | CASSLTVGRLNTEAFF | TGTGCCAGCAGTCTTACGGTGGGCCGATTGAACACTGAAGCTTTCTTT
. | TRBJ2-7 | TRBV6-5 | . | CASRGAQWPYEQYF | TGTGCCAGCAGGGGGGCTCAGTGGCCCTACGAGCAGTACTTC
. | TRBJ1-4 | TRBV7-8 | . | CASSPMTDTTNEKLFF | TGTGCCAGCAGCCCCATGACAGACACAACTAATGAAAAACTGTTTTTT
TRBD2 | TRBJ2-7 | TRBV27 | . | CASRGLAGGYEQYF | TGTGCCAGCCGGGGACTAGCGGGAGGATACGAGCAGTACTTC
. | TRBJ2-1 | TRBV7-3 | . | CASSPAGNHNEQFF | TGTGCCAGCAGCCCCGCCGGGAATCACAATGAGCAGTTCTTC
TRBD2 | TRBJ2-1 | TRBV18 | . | CASSPPLFERETFYNEQFF | TGTGCCAGCTCACCACCGCTGTTCGAGCGGGAGACCTTTTACAATGAGCAGTTCTTC
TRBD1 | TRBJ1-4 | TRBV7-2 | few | CASRPGQTNEKLFF | TGTGCCAGCAGACCGGGACAGACTAATGAAAAACTGTTTTTT
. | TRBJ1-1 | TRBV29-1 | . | CSVEQGFGTEAFF | TGCAGCGTCGAACAGGGTTTCGGCACTGAAGCTTTCTTT
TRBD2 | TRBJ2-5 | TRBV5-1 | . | CASFRGPTGGETQYF | TGCGCCAGCTTCCGAGGGCCGACCGGGGGGGAGACCCAGTACTTC
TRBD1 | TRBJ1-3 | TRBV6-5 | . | CASTTATGEGNTIYF | TGTGCCAGCACTACAGCGACAGGGGAAGGAAACACCATATATTTT
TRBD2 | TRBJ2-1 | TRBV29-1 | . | CSVGLAGGLSYNEQFF | TGCAGCGTTGGACTAGCGGGAGGCCTCTCCTACAATGAGCAGTTCTTC
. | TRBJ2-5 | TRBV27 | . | CASSLKIAGTQYF | TGTGCCAGCAGCCTTAAGATTGCTGGGACCCAGTACTTC
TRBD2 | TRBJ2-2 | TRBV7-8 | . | CASSLAPYRTSGRTWTGELFF | TGTGCCAGCAGCTTAGCGCCATATAGGACTAGCGGGAGAACTTGGACCGGGGAGCTGTTTTTT
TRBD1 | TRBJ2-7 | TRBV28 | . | CASSTQDRGPYEQYF | TGTGCCAGCAGCACCCAGGACAGGGGTCCCTACGAGCAGTACTTC
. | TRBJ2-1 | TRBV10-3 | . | CAISERGGEGNEQFF | TGTGCCATCAGTGAGCGAGGGGGAGAAGGAAATGAGCAGTTCTTC
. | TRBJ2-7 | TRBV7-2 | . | CASSLGTGTQYEQYF | TGTGCCAGCAGCTTAGGGACCGGGACCCAATACGAGCAGTACTTC
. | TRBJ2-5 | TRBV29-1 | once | CSVERVRGYFEAQYF | TGCAGCGTTGAAAGGGTCAGGGGATATTTTGAGGCCCAGTACTTC
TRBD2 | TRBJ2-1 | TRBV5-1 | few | CASSIGTRTRGEQFF | TGCGCCAGCAGCATCGGGACTAGGACAAGGGGTGAGCAGTTCTTC
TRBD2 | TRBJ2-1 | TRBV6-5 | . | CASSYGLAGVNEQFF | TGTGCCAGCAGTTACGGACTAGCGGGAGTAAATGAGCAGTTCTTC
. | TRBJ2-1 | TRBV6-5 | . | CASSPGRGAYNEQFF | TGTGCCAGCAGTCCCGGTAGGGGCGCCTACAATGAGCAGTTCTTC
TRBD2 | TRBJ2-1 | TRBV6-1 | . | CASSLTSGSYNEQFF | TGTGCCAGCAGCCTGACTAGCGGGAGCTACAATGAGCAGTTCTTC
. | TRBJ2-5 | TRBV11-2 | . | CASSLPREGERGETQYF | TGTGCCAGCAGCTTACCCCGTGAGGGTGAACGTGGGGAGACCCAGTACTTC
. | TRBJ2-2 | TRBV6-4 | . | CASSESAPGELFF | TGTGCCAGCAGTGAGTCAGCGCCCGGGGAGCTGTTTTTT
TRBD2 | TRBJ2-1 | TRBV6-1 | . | CASSAGLASSSYNEQFF | TGTGCCAGCAGTGCCGGACTAGCGTCGAGCTCCTACAATGAGCAGTTCTTC
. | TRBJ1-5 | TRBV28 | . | CASSFTRDRQPQHF | TGTGCCAGCAGTTTTACCAGGGATCGTCAGCCCCAGCATTTT